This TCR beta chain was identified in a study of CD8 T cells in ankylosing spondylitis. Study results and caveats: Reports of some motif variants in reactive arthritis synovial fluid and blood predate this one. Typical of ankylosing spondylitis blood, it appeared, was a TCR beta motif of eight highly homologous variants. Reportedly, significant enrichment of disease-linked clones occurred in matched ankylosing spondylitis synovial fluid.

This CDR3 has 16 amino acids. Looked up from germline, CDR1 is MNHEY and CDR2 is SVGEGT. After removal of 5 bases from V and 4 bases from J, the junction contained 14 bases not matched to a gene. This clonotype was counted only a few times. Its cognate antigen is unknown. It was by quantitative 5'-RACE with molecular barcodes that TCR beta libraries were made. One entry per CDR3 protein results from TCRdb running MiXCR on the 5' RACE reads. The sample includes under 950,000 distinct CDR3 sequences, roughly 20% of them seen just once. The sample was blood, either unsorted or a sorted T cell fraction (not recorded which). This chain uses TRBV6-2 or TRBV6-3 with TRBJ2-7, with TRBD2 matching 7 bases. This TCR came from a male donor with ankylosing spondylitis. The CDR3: CASSPSGGATEYEQYF. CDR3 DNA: TGTGCCAGCAGTCCTTCGGGAGGCGCCACCGAGTACGAGCAGTACTTC.